This T cell receptor (beta chain) was recorded in a study of radiotherapy plus CTLA-4 blockade in lung cancer. Repertoires were generated with immunoSEQ multiplex PCR, while TCRdb's copy carries only in-frame clones and drops some. There are about 97,000 clones in the sample; 60% to 75% occur only once, and 2.5% to 3.5% lies in the top ten. Comment on this clone: Its specificity is not known.

The ends were cut back, 7 bases at V and 8 bases at J, with 11 bases in the middle. Looked up from germline, CDR1 is DFQATT and CDR2 is SNEGSKA (reference sequence). This CDR3 spans 11 amino acids. Study-level results: Reports state that early shifts in blood T cell clones, with interferon-beta, best predicted response.

The chain uses TRBV20-1 and TRBJ1-4; perhaps TRBD1 as D (5 bases). The TCR was taken from a human donor with non-small cell lung cancer who had a partial response to radiotherapy plus ipilimumab. Some clones in this sample may be carry-over from other donors' samples. The starting material was peripheral blood, obtained from a patient treated with radiotherapy plus ipilimumab. CDR3 amino acids: CSGGRGEKLFF. For the CDR3, the DNA is TGCAGTGGGGGACGGGGGGAAAAACTGTTTTTT.